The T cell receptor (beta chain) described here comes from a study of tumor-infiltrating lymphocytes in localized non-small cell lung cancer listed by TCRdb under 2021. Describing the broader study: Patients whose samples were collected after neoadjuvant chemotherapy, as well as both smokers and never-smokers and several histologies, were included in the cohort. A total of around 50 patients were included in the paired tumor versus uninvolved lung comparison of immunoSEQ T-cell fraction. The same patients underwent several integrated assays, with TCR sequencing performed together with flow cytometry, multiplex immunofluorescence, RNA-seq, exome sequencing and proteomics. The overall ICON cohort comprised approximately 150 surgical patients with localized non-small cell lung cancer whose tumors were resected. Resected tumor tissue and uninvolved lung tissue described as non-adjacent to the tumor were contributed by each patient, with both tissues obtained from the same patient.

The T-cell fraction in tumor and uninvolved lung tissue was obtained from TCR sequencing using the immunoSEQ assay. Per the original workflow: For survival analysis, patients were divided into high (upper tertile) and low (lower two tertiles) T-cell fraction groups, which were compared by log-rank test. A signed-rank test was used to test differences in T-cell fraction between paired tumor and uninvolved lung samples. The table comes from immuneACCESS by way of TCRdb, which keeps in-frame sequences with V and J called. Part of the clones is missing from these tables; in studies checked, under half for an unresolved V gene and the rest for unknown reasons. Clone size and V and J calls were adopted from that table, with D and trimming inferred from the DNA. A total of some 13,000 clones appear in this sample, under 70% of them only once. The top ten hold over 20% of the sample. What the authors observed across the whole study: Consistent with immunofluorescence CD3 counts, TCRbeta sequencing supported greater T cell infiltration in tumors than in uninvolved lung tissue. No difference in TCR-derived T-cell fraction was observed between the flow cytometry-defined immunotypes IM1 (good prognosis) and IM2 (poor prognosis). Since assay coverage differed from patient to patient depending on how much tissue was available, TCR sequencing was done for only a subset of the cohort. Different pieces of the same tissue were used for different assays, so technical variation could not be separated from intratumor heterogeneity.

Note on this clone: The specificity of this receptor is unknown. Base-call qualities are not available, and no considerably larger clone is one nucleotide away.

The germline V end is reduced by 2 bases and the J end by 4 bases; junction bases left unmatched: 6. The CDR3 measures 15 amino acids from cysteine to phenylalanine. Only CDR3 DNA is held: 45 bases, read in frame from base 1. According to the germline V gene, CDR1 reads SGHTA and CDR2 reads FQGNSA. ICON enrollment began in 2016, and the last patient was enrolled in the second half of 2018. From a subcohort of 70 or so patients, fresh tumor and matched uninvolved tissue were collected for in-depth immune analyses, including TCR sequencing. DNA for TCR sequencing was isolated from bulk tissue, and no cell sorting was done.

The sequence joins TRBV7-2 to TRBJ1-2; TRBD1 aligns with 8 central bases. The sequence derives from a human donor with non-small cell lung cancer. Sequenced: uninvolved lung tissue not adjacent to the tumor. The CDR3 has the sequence CASSLNQGAVYGYTF. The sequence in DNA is TGTGCCAGCAGCTTAAACCAGGGGGCGGTCTATGGCTACACCTTC.